Listed here are 20 T cell receptor beta chains from one sample, sequenced in a study of cytomegalovirus exposure and HLA in healthy donors. TCRdb's copy holds only in-frame clones and misses some; the assay was immunoSEQ multiplex PCR. The sample consists of about 140,000 clones, 80% to 90% of them appearing once. Sample: PBMCs. These receptors were collected from a young woman in good health and CMV-seropositive.

The chain couples TRBV2 to TRBJ2-1; 10 bases align to TRBD2. CDR1 is SNHLY and CDR2 is FYNNEI in the germline V gene. V was clipped by 7 bases and J by 6 bases; unmatched bases: 12. The CDR3 covers 16 residues. The CDR3 bases are TGTGCCAGCATTCTCCAGCGGGAGGGCCGGGTCAATGAGCAGTTCTTC. Its protein is CASILQREGRVNEQFF.

The V and J genes are TRBV29-1 and TRBJ2-3; D uncertain. Trimming cost V 5 bases and J 2 bases, with 14 bases left between them. Germline V lookup: CDR1 SQVTM, CDR2 ANQGSEA. This CDR3 spans 14 amino acids. The CDR3 DNA sequence: TGCAGCGTTCTTAGATCAATTAACACAGATACGCAGTATTTT. Amino acids: CSVLRSINTDTQYF.

The chain combines TRBV13 with TRBJ2-2; D call uncertain. Germline-derived CDR1 and CDR2 are PRHDT and FYEKMQ (reference sequence). The CDR3 runs to 16 residues. Trimming cost V 1 base and J 5 bases, with 14 bases left between them. For the CDR3, the DNA is TGTGCCAGCAGCTTAGAGTCGGCAGGAAGGACCGGGGAGCTGTTTTTT. It encodes CASSLESAGRTGELFF.

This clone was found once. V usage is TRBV11-2 and J usage is TRBJ2-5; 8 nucleotides match TRBD1. The CDR3 runs to 19 residues. After removal of 5 bases from V and 6 bases from J, the junction contained 23 bases not matched to a gene. Germline loops: CDR1 SGHAT, CDR2 FQNNGV. The CDR3 here is CASSDGQGMGGSSPKTQYF. CDR3 sequence (DNA): TGTGCCAGCAGCGACGGACAGGGAATGGGGGGCTCCTCACCAAAGACCCAGTACTTC.

This sequence joins TRBV6-5 and TRBJ2-5; no clear D gene. Per germline, CDR1 MNHEY and CDR2 SVGAGI. The germline V and J ends were trimmed by 5 bases and 7 bases, with 14 bases remaining between them. CDR3 length: 13 residues. CDR3 residues: CASSRASVGTQYF. The DNA of the CDR3 is TGTGCCAGCAGTCGAGCCTCGGTCGGGACCCAGTACTTC.

The rearrangement links TRBV28 to TRBJ2-2; perhaps TRBD1 as D (7 bases). Trimming left V 7 bases short and J 7 bases short, with 10 bases between. The length of the CDR3 is 12 residues. Looked up from germline, CDR1 is MDHEN and CDR2 is SYDVKM. The CDR3 nucleotides are TGTGCCAGCACAGGGGGGTTCGGGGAGCTGTTTTTT. Translating it yields CASTGGFGELFF. Full variable domain (missing parts from reference TRBV28 and TRBJ2-2): DVKVTQSSRYLVKRTGEKVFLECVQDMDHENMFWYRQDPGLGLRLIYFSYDVKMKEKGDIPEGYSVSREKKERFSLILESASTNQTSMYLCASTGGFGELFFGEGSRLTVL.

On this clone itself: The CDR3 does not close with the conserved phenylalanine or tryptophan, likely indicating a read error. The DNA is omitted, as the CDR3 cannot be located on it reliably, and the CDR3 follows TCRdb's listing. The V call is TRBV6-1, the J call TRBJ1-1; the DNA was not used to check the table's D call, TRBD1. The CDR3 comprises 12 residues, both ends counted. Germline CDR1 and CDR2: MNHNS and SASEGT. CDR3 sequence reads: CASSEAGQGIIY.

This chain connects TRBV7-9 to TRBJ2-5; the D gene is possibly TRBD1 (5 bases). In germline, CDR1 is SEHNR, CDR2 FQNEAQ (reference sequence). V gave up 0 bases and J gave up 1 base, with 9 bases separating them. The length of the CDR3 is 15 residues. CDR3 nucleotide sequence: TGTGCCAGCAGCTTAGCAACAGGAGTCCAAGAGACCCAGTACTTC. Protein product: CASSLATGVQETQYF.

V and J are TRBV2 and TRBJ2-7, with TRBD2 identical over 10 bases. Germline assignment: CDR1 SNHLY and CDR2 FYNNEI. J was trimmed by 2 bases and V by 7 bases; bases with no gene match: 5. CDR3 length: 14 amino acids. The CDR3 sequence is CASKPGLATYEQYF. The CDR3 nucleotides read TGTGCCAGCAAACCGGGACTAGCGACCTACGAGCAGTACTTC.

The gene calls are TRBV5-1 and TRBJ1-2; D is undetermined. Germline V lookup: CDR1 SGHRS, CDR2 YFSETQ. The CDR3 is made up of 15 amino acids. Trimming left V 4 bases short and J 4 bases short, with 17 bases between. CDR3 region: CASSNGRAEFYGYTF. In nucleotides, the CDR3 is TGCGCCAGCAGCAATGGGAGGGCAGAGTTCTATGGCTACACCTTC. Full variable domain (rest looked up from reference TRBV5-1 and TRBJ1-2): KAGVTQTPRYLIKTRGQQVTLSCSPISGHRSVSWYQQTPGQGLQFLFEYFSETQRNKGNFPGRFSGRQFSNSRSEMNVSTLELGDSALYLCASSNGRAEFYGYTFGSGTRLTVV.

The V call is TRBV2, the J call TRBJ2-5; D is undetermined. Germline V gene data show CDR1 as SNHLY and CDR2 as FYNNEI. Deletions cut 11 bases from V and 1 base from J, with 11 bases between. This CDR3 comprises 12 residues. The DNA of the CDR3 is TGTGCCGGGTCAGGATTCCAAGAGACCCAGTACTTC. Its translation is CAGSGFQETQYF.

In its sample, this clone was seen once. The chain combines TRBV5-6 with TRBJ2-5; D may be TRBD1 (6 bases). V was clipped by 1 base and J by 5 bases, with 9 bases between them. CDR1 SGHDT and CDR2 YYEEEE come from the germline V gene. The CDR3 totals 13 residues. The DNA for the CDR3 is TGTGCCAGCAGCTTGCGTACAGGGGAGACCCAGTACTTC. The encoded protein is CASSLRTGETQYF.

This clone appeared once. The chain combines TRBV7-9 with TRBJ2-5; TRBD2 matches at 9 bases. The CDR3 contains 15 residues. Germline loops: CDR1 SEHNR, CDR2 FQNEAQ (reference sequence). The J segment lost 3 bases and the V segment lost 5 bases, leaving 7 bases of the junction unmatched. CDR3 nucleotides: TGTGCCAGCAGCCACAGCGCGGGAGGGAAAGAGACCCAGTACTTC. Amino acids: CASSHSAGGKETQYF.

This sequence joins TRBV6-5 and TRBJ1-4; 8 bases match TRBD1. V shed 6 bases, J shed 8 bases, and the junction held 11 bases outside the gene matches. From germline, CDR1 is MNHEY and CDR2 SVGAGI. The CDR3 is made up of 15 amino acids. The chain's CDR3 is CASSRSGQGGEKLFF. The CDR3 bases are TGTGCCAGCAGCCGTTCCGGACAGGGCGGGGAAAAACTGTTTTTT.

This clone was seen a few times. For the CDR3, the DNA is TGCGCCAGCAGCCAAGGTACCGGGACAGGGATAGGCTACACCTTC. It encodes CASSQGTGTGIGYTF. V is TRBV4-3 and J is TRBJ1-2; 9 positions agree with TRBD1. Germline CDR1 reads LGHNA; CDR2 reads YSLEER. V lost 1 base to trimming and J lost 8 bases; unmatched junction nucleotides: 8. This CDR3 contains 15 residues.

The chain is built from TRBV2 and TRBJ1-4; 9 nucleotides align to TRBD1. The CDR3 totals 16 residues. Germline CDR1 SNHLY, CDR2 FYNNEI. The V segment lost 7 bases and the J segment 5 bases; nucleotides outside the gene matches: 11. CDR3 sequence: CASTRRGQGTNEKLFF. As DNA, the CDR3 is TGTGCCAGCACCAGGCGGGGACAGGGAACGAATGAAAAACTGTTTTTT.

This clone appeared a single time. The rearrangement uses TRBV4-1 and TRBJ2-7; D is unresolved. Germline V gives CDR1 MGHRA, CDR2 YSYEKL. V was trimmed by 2 bases and J by 3 bases, leaving 14 bases between them. The CDR3 covers 15 residues. CDR3 sequence reads: CASSQSFLLYYEQYF. DNA for the CDR3: TGCGCCAGCAGCCAATCTTTCCTACTATACTACGAGCAGTACTTC.

The chain employs TRBV6-1 and TRBJ1-2; the D is unclear. Deletions cut 2 bases from V and 6 bases from J, with 7 bases between. The germline V gene encodes CDR1 MNHNS and CDR2 SASEGT. CDR3 size: 12 residues. In nucleotides, the CDR3 is TGTGCCAGCAGTGAAACAGTCAATGGCTACACCTTC. Protein: CASSETVNGYTF.

This chain connects TRBV28 to TRBJ1-1; TRBD1 is a possible D gene (6 bases). CDR3 length: 13 residues. Germline values: CDR1 MDHEN, CDR2 SYDVKM. V lost 8 bases, J lost 1 base, and 11 bases lay in between. Here the CDR3 DNA reads TGTGCCAGCCAGGGACACCCGAACACTGAAGCTTTCTTT. It translates to CASQGHPNTEAFF.

The chain carries TRBV23-1 and TRBJ1-2, with TRBD1 matching over 7 bases. TRBV23-1 is reported as an ORF; its role is uncertain. V dropped 8 bases and J dropped 4; count of bases not matched to a gene: 16. This CDR3 has 16 amino acids. CDR3 bases: TGCGCCAGCCACCGGGACAGAGCCCACATTACCTATGGCTACACCTTC. As protein: CASHRDRAHITYGYTF.